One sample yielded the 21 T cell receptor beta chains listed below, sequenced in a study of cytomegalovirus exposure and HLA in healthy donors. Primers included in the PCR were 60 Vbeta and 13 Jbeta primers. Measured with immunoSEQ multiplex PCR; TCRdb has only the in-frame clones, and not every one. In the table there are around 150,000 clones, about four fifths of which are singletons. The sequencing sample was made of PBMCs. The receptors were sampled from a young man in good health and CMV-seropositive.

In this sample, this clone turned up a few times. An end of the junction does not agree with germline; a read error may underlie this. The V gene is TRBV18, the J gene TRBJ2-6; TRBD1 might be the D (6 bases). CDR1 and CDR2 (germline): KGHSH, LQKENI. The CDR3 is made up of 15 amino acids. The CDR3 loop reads CASSLTGSGANGLTF. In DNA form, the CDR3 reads TGTGCCAGCTCCCTAACAGGGTCTGGGGCCAACGGCCTGACTTTC.

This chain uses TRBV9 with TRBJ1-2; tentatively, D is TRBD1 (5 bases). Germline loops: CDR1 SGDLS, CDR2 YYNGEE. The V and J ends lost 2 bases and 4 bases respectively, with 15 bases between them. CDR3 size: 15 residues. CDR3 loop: CASSVGGTESYGYTF. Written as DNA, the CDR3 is TGTGCCAGCAGCGTGGGGGGTACGGAAAGCTATGGCTACACCTTC.

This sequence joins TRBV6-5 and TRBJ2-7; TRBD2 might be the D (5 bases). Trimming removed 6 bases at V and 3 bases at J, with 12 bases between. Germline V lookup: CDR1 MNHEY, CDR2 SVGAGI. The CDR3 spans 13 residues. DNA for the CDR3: TGTGCCAGCAGCAGGACTGCCTACTACGAGCAGTACTTC. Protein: CASSRTAYYEQYF.

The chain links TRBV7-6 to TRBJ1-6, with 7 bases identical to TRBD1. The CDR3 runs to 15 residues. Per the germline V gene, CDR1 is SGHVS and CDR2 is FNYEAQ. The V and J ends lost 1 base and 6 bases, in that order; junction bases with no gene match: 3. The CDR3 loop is CASSLGTGLNSPLHF. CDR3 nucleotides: TGTGCCAGCAGCTTAGGGACAGGTCTTAATTCACCCCTCCACTTT.

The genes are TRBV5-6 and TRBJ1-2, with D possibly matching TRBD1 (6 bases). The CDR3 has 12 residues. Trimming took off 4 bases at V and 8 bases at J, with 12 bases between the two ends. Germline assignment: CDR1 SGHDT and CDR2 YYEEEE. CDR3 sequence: CASSRTVSGYTF. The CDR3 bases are TGTGCCAGCAGCCGGACAGTTTCAGGCTACACCTTC.

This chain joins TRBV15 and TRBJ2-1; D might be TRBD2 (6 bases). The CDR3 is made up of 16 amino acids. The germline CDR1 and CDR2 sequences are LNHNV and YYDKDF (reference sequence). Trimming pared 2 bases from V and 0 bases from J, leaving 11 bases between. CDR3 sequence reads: CATSRRAGPSYNEQFF. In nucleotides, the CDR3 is TGTGCCACCAGCAGACGAGCGGGCCCCTCCTACAATGAGCAGTTCTTC.

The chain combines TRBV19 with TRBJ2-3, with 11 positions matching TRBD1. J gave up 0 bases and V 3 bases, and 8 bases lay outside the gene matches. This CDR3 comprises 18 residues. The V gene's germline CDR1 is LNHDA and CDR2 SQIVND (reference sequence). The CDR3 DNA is TGTGCCAGTAGTATCGGGGACAGGGGGACGACTAGCACAGATACGCAGTATTTT. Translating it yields CASSIGDRGTTSTDTQYF.

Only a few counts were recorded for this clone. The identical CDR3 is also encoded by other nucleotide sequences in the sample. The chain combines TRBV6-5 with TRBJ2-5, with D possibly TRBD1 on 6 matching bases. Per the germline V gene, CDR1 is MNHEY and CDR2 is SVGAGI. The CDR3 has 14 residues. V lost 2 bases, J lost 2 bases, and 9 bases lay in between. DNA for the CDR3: TGTGCCAGCAGTTACGGACAGAATCAAGAGACCCAGTACTTC. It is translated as CASSYGQNQETQYF.

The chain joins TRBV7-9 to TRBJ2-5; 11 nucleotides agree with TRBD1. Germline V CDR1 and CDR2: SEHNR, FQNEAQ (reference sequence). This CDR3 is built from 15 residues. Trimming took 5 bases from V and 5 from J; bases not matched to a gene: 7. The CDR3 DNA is TGTGCCAGCAGCCTCAGGACAGGGGGCGCGGAGACCCAGTACTTC. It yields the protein CASSLRTGGAETQYF.

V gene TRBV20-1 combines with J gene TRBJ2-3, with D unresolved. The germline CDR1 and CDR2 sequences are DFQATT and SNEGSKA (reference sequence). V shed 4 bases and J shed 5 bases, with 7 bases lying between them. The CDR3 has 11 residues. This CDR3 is CSANGLDTQYF. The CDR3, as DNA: TGCAGTGCTAACGGTTTAGATACGCAGTATTTT.

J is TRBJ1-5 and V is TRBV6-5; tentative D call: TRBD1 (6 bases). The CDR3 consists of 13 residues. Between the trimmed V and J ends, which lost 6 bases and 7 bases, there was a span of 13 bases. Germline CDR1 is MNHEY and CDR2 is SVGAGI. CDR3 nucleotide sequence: TGTGCCAGCAGCAACAGGGTGGACCAGCCCCAGCATTTT. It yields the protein CASSNRVDQPQHF.

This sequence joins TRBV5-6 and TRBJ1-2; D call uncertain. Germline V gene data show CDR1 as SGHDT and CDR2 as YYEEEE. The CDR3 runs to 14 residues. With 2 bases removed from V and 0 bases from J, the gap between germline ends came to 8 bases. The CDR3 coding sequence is TGTGCCAGCAGCTTTTGGGAGTCTAACTATGGCTACACCTTC. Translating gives CASSFWESNYGYTF.

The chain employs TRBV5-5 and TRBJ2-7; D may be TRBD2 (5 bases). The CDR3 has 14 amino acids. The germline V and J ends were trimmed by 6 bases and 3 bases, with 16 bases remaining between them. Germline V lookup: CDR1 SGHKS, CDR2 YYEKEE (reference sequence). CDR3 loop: CASTTVPSGYEQYF. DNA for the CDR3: TGTGCCAGCACCACCGTCCCGAGCGGCTACGAGCAGTACTTC.

The CDR3 sequence is CASSLSPPRHEQYF. DNA of the CDR3: TGTGCCAGCAGCTTAAGCCCCCCCCGCCACGAGCAGTACTTC. V and J are TRBV7-9 and TRBJ2-7; unclear D gene. Trimming shortened V by 2 bases and J by 5 bases, and 13 bases separated the two germline ends. The germline V gene encodes CDR1 SEHNR and CDR2 FQNEAQ (reference sequence). This CDR3 contains 14 residues.

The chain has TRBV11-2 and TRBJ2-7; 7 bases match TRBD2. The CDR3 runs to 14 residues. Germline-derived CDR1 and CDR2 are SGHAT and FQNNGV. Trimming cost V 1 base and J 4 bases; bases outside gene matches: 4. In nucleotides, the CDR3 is TGTGCCAGCAGCTTAGTCGCGGGAGTTTACGAGCAGTACTTC. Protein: CASSLVAGVYEQYF.

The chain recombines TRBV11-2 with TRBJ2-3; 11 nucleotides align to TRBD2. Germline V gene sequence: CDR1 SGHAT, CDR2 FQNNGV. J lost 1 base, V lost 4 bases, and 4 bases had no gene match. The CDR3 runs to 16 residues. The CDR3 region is CASSSFSGGGTDTQYF. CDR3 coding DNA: TGTGCCAGCAGCTCCTTTAGCGGGGGGGGCACAGATACGCAGTATTTT.

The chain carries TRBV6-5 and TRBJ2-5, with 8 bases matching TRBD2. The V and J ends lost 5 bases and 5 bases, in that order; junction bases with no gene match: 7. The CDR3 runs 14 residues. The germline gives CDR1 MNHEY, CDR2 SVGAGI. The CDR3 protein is CASSARGGVETQYF. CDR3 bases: TGTGCCAGCAGTGCCCGGGGGGGTGTGGAGACCCAGTACTTC.

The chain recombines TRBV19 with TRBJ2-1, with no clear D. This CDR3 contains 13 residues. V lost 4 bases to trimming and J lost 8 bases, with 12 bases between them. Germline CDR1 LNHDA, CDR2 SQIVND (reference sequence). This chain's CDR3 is CASSREFPDEQFF. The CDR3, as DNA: TGTGCCAGTAGTAGAGAGTTTCCCGATGAGCAGTTCTTC.

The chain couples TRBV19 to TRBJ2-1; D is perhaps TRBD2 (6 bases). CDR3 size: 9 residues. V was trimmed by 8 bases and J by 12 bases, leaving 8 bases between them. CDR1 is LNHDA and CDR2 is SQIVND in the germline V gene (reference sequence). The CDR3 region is CASRGWQFF. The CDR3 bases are TGTGCCAGTCGGGGGTGGCAGTTCTTC.

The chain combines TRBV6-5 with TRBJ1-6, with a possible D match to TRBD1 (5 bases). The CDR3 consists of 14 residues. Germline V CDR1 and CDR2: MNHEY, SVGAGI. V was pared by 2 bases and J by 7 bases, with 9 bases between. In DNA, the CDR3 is TGTGCCAGCAGTTACCCCGACAGCAATTCACCCCTCCACTTT. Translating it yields CASSYPDSNSPLHF.

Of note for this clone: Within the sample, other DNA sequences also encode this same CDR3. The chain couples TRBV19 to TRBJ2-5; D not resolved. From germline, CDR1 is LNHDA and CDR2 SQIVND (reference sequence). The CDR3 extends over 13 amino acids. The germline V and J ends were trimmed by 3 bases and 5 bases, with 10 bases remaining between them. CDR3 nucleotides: TGTGCCAGTAGTATGTCGGGTCCGGAGACCCAGTACTTC. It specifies CASSMSGPETQYF.